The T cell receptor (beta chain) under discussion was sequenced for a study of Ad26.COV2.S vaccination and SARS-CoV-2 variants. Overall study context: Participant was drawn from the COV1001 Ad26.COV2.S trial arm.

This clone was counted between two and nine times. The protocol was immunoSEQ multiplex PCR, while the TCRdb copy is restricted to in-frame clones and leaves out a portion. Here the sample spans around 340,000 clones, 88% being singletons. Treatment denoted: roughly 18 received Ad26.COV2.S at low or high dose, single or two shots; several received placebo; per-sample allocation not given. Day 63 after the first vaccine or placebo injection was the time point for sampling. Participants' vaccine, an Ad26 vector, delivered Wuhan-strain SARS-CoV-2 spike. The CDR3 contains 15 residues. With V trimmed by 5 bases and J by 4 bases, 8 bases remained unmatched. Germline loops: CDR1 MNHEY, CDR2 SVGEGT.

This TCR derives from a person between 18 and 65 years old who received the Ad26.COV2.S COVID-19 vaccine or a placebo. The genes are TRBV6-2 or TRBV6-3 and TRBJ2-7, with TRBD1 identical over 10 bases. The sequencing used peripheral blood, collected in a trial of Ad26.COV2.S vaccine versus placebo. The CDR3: CASSAGTGDLYEQYF. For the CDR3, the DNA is TGTGCCAGCAGTGCCGGGACAGGGGACTTGTACGAGCAGTACTTC.